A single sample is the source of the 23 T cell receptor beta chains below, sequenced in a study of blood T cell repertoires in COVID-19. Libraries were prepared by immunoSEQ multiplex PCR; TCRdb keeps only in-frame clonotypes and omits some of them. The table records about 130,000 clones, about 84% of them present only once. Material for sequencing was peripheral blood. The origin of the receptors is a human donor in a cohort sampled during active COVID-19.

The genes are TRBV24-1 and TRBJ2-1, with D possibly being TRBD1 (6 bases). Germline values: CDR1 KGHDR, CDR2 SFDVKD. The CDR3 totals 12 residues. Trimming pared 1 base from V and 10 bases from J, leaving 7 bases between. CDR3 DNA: TGTGCCACCAGTGATTTTAGGGGGGAGCAGTTCTTC. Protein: CATSDFRGEQFF.

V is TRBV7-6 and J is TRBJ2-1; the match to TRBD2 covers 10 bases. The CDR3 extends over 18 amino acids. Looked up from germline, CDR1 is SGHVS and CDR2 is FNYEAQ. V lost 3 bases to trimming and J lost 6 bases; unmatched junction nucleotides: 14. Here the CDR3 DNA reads TGTGCCAGCAGCTTTCCAGTTCCTATGAGCGGGAGGGGCAATGAGCAGTTCTTC. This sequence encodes CASSFPVPMSGRGNEQFF.

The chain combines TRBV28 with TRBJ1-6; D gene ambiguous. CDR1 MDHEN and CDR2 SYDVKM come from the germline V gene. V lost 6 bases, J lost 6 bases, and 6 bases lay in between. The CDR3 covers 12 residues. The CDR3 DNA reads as TGTGCCAGCAGCCTTCGTAATTCACCCCTCCACTTT. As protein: CASSLRNSPLHF.

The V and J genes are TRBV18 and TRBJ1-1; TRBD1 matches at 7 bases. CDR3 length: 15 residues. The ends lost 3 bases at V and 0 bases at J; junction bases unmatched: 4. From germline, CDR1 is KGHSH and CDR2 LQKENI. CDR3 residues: CASSPTGTVNTEAFF. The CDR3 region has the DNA TGTGCCAGCTCACCTACCGGGACAGTGAACACTGAAGCTTTCTTT.

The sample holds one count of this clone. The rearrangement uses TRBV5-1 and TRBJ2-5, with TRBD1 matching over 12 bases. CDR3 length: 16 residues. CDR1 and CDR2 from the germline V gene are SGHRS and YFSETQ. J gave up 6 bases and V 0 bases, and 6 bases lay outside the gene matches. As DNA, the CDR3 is TGCGCCAGCAGCTTGGAAGGGACAGGGGGCAGAAAGACCCAGTACTTC. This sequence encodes CASSLEGTGGRKTQYF.

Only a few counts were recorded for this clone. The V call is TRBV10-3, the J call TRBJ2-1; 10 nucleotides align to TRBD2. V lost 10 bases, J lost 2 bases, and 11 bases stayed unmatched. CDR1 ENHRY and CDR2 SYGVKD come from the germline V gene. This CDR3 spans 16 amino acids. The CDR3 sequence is CATAVAGGAAYNEQFF. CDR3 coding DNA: TGTGCCACGGCGGTAGCGGGAGGAGCCGCCTACAATGAGCAGTTCTTC.

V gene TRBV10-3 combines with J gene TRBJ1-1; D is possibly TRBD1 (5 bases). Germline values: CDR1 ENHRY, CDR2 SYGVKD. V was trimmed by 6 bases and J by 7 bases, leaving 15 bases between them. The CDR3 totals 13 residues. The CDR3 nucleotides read TGTGCCATCAGGAAGGGCAGGGAAGGTGAAGCTTTCTTT. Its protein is CAIRKGREGEAFF.

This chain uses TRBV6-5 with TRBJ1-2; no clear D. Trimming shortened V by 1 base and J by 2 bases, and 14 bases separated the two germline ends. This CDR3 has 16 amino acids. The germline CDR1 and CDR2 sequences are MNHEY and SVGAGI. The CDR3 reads CASSYYSAGVNYGYTF. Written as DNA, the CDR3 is TGTGCCAGCAGTTACTACTCCGCCGGGGTGAACTATGGCTACACCTTC.

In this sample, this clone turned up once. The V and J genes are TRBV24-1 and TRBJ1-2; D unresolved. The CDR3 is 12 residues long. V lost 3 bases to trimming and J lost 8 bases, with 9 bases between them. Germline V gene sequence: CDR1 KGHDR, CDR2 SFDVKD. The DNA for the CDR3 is TGTGCCACCAGTGATGCCCCAGGCGGCTACACCTTC. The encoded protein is CATSDAPGGYTF.

The CDR3 sequence is CASSPPLAGSFFQFF. The DNA for the CDR3 is TGTGCCAGCTCACCACCCCTAGCGGGATCTTTTTTTCAGTTCTTC. The V call is TRBV18, the J call TRBJ2-1; 9 bases match TRBD2. With 0 bases clipped from V and 13 bases from J, the junction kept 10 bases outside the gene matches. The CDR3 covers 15 residues. CDR1 is KGHSH and CDR2 is LQKENI in the germline V gene.

The CDR3 loop reads CASSSYRQTGANVLTF. For the CDR3, the DNA is TGTGCCAGCAGTTCGTACCGACAGACTGGGGCCAACGTCCTGACTTTC. The chain has TRBV27 and TRBJ2-6; D is perhaps TRBD1 (5 bases). CDR3 length: 16 residues. V was clipped by 4 bases and J by 2 bases, with 12 bases between them. The germline V gene has CDR1 MNHEY and CDR2 SMNVEV (reference sequence).

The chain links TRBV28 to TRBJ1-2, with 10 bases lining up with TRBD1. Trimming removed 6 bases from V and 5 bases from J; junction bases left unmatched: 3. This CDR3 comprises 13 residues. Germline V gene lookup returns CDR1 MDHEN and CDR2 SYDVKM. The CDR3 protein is CASRRTGGYGYTF. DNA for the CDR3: TGTGCCAGCAGAAGGACAGGGGGTTATGGCTACACCTTC.

This CDR3 is CASSSLKTGQLGYTF. In DNA form, the CDR3 reads TGTGCCAGCAGTTCCTTGAAAACAGGACAACTTGGCTACACCTTC. The V and J genes are TRBV6-5 and TRBJ1-2; possibly TRBD1 for D (5 bases). With 4 bases removed from V and 7 bases from J, the gap between germline ends came to 19 bases. This CDR3 region has 15 residues. The germline CDR1 and CDR2 sequences are MNHEY and SVGAGI.

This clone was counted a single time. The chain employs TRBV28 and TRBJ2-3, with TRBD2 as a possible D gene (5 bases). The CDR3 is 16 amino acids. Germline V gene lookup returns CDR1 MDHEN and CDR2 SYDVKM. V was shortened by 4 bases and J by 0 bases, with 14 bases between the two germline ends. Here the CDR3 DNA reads TGTGCCAGCAGTTCGCTACAGCAGCGGAGCACAGATACGCAGTATTTT. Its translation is CASSSLQQRSTDTQYF.

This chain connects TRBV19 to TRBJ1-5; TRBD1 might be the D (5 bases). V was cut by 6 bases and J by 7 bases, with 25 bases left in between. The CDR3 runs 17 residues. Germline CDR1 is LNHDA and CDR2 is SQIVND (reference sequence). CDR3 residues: CASRSQSGSQGSQPQHF. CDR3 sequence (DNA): TGTGCCAGTAGGTCCCAATCGGGTAGTCAGGGTAGCCAGCCCCAGCATTTT. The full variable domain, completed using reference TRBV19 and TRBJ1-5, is DGGITQSPKYLFRKEGQNVTLSCEQNLNHDAMYWYRQDPGQGLRLIYYSQIVNDFQKGDIAEGYSVSREKKESFPLTVTSAQKNPTAFYLCASRSQSGSQGSQPQHFGDGTRLSIL.

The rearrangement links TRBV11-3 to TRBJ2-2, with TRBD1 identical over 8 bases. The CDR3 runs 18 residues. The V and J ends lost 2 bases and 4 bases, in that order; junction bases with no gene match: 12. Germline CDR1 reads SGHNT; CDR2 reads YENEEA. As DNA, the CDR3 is TGTGCCAGCAGCTTATTTCCCCCGGACAGGGATTCCACCGGGGAGCTGTTTTTT. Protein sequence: CASSLFPPDRDSTGELFF.

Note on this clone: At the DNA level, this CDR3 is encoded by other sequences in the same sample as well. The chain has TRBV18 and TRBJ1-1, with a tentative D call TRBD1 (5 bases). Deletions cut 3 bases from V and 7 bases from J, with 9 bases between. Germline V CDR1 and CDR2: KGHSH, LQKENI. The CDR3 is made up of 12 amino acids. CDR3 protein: CASSPGQVEAFF. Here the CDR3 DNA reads TGTGCCAGCTCACCGGGGCAGGTTGAAGCTTTCTTT.

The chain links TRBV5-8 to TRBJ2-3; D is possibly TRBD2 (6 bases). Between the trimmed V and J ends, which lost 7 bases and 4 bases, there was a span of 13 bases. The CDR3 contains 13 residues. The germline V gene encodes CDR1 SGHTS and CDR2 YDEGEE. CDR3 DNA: TGTGCCAGCCGCAGGGAGGTCCCAGATACGCAGTATTTT. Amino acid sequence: CASRREVPDTQYF. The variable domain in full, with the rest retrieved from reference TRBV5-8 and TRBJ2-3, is EAGVTQSPTHLIKTRGQQATLRCSPISGHTSVYWYQQALGLGLQFLLWYDEGEERNRGNFPPRFSGRQFPNYSSELNVNALELEDSALYLCASRREVPDTQYFGPGTRLTVL.

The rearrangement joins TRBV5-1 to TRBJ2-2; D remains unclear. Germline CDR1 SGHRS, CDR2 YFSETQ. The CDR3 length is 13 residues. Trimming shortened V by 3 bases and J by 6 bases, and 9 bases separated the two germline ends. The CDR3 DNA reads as TGCGCCAGCAGCTCAGGTGGATCCGGGGAGCTGTTTTTT. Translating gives CASSSGGSGELFF.

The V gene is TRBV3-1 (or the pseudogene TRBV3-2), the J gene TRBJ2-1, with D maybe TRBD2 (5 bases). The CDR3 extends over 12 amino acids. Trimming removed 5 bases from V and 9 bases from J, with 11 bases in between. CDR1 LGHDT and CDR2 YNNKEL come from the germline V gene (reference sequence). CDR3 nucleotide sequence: TGTGCCAGCAGCATGGTAGCGAGTGAGCAGTTCTTC. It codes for CASSMVASEQFF.

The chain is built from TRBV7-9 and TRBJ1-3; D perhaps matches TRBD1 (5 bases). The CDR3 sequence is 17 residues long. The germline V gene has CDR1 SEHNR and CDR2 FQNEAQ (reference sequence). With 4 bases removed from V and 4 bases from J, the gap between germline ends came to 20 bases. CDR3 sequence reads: CASSSTLGGDPGNTIYF. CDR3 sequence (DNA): TGTGCCAGCAGCTCCACACTGGGGGGTGACCCCGGAAACACCATATATTTT.

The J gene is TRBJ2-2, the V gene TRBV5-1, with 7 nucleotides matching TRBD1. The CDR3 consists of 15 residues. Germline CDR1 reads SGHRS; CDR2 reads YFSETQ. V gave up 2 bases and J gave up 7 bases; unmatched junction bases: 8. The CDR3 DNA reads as TGCGCCAGCAGCTTTGAACAGGGGAGTGGCGGGGAGCTGTTTTTT. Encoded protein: CASSFEQGSGGELFF.

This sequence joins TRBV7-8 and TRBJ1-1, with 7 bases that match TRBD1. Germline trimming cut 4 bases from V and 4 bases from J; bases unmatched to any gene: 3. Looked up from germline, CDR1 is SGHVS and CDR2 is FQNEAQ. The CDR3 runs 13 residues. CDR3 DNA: TGTGCCAGCAGCTCGGGGACAGTCACTGAAGCTTTCTTT. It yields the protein CASSSGTVTEAFF.